This T cell receptor (beta chain) was documented in a study of blood T cell repertoires in COVID-19. Trimming at V came to 3 bases and at J to 5 bases, leaving 10 bases not matched to a gene. Germline-derived CDR1 and CDR2 are LGHDT and YNNKEL (reference sequence). This CDR3 has 16 amino acids. Sequencing used immunoSEQ multiplex PCR; TCRdb keeps in-frame clones, though not all of them. The sample has around 250,000 clones, 86% seen once; the top ten hold about 2.2%. This receptor was taken from a man aged 25-45 years who had recovered from COVID-19. The sample taken for sequencing was peripheral blood. This chain connects TRBV3-1 (or the pseudogene TRBV3-2) to TRBJ2-5; 9 bases fit TRBD1. The CDR3 here is CASSHPAGTGLETQYF. CDR3 DNA sequence: TGTGCCAGCAGCCATCCCGCCGGGACAGGGCTGGAGACCCAGTACTTC.